At least ten counts were recorded for the clone carrying this T cell receptor (beta chain). Its antigen is not identified. Using RNA transcripts as the source, TCR beta CDR3 regions were amplified. HTBI primers were used for first-round RT-PCR of the TCR CDR3. TCRdb recomputed calls from the multiplex PCR reads with MiXCR, one row per CDR3 protein. In the table there are more than 300,000 distinct CDR3 sequences, approximately 15% of which are singletons. The data belong to a study of T cells in Graves' hyperthyroidism and ophthalmopathy. Investigators excluded patients with uncontrolled infection, other autoimmune disease, pregnancy or lactation. In making diagnoses, clinical symptoms, serum thyroxine and TRAb, thyroid ultrasound and orbital computed tomography were all used. Findings of the study overall: The majority of expanded thyroid clonotypes above 0.001 also appeared in blood. In validation, the model predicted ophthalmopathy. These predictions came a median roughly 7.1 months before onset.

This sequence was found in a woman younger than 45 with Graves' hyperthyroidism. Sequencing was carried out using blood.

The CDR3 protein is CASSVVRDTYTEAFF. CDR3 nucleotide sequence: TGTGCCAGCAGCGTAGTTCGAGATACTTACACTGAAGCTTTCTTT. The rearrangement links TRBV9 to TRBJ1-1, with D unclear. Trimming cost V 0 bases and J 3 bases, with 12 bases left between them. This CDR3 is built from 15 residues. Germline CDR1 SGDLS, CDR2 YYNGEE.